This entry lists 24 T cell receptor beta chains sequenced from one sample in a study of T cells after yellow fever vaccination. MiXCR, run by TCRdb on the 5' RACE reads, gives a single entry per CDR3 protein. Among a few hundred thousand distinct CDR3 sequences listed, 18% were seen once. The input for sequencing was PBMCs, taken before the yellow fever booster vaccination. These TCRs come from a man aged 18 to 29 who received the YFV17D yellow fever vaccine.

The chain carries TRBV13 and TRBJ2-5; D gene ambiguous. Germline CDR1 PRHDT, CDR2 FYEKMQ (reference sequence). This CDR3 is built from 13 residues. V dropped 4 bases and J dropped 7 bases, with 13 bases sitting between them. CDR3 in amino acids: CASSSWTEGTQYF. CDR3 DNA sequence: TGTGCCAGCAGCTCATGGACGGAAGGGACCCAGTACTTC.

This rearrangement joins TRBV4-2 to TRBJ2-3, with D hard to call. V lost 0 bases, J lost 6 bases, and 16 bases lay in between. The CDR3 loop spans 16 amino acids. From germline, CDR1 is LGHNA and CDR2 YNFKEQ. The CDR3 loop reads CASSQESAPLGDTQYF. The CDR3 DNA follows: TGTGCCAGCAGCCAAGAATCCGCGCCGTTAGGTGATACGCAGTATTTT.

This rearrangement joins TRBV6-5 to TRBJ1-1; maybe TRBD1 (6 bases). CDR1 and CDR2 from the germline V gene are MNHEY and SVGAGI. This CDR3 region has 16 residues. Trimming took 4 bases from V and 0 from J, leaving 15 bases between them. CDR3 in amino acids: CASSWLYRTVNTEAFF. For the CDR3, the DNA is TGTGCCAGCAGTTGGTTGTATCGGACAGTGAACACTGAAGCTTTCTTT.

V is TRBV7-2 and J is TRBJ2-4; a possible D gene is TRBD2 (5 bases). The CDR3 contains 15 residues. The germline CDR1 and CDR2 sequences are SGHTA and FQGNSA. Trimming took 5 bases from V and 0 from J, leaving 11 bases between them. The CDR3 protein is CASSRDYLAKNIQYF. The CDR3 bases are TGTGCCAGCAGCCGGGATTATCTAGCCAAAAACATTCAGTACTTC.

The chain links TRBV7-7 to TRBJ2-1; TRBD2 matches at 10 bases. V lost 5 bases, J lost 4 bases, and 5 bases stayed unmatched. Germline V CDR1 and CDR2: SSHAT, FNYEAQ (reference sequence). The CDR3 is 15 amino acids. Here the CDR3 DNA reads TGTGCCAGCAGCCCCGTAGCGGGGGGATACAATGAGCAGTTCTTC. Amino acid sequence: CASSPVAGGYNEQFF.

This clonotype was picked up a small number of times. This rearrangement joins TRBV7-2 to TRBJ2-2; D gene unclear. Germline loops: CDR1 SGHTA, CDR2 FQGNSA. The ends were cut back, 1 base at V and 0 bases at J, with 9 bases in the middle. The length of the CDR3 is 16 residues. CDR3 DNA sequence: TGTGCCAGCAGCTTAGAGCCGGCGGCGAACACCGGGGAGCTGTTTTTT. This codes for CASSLEPAANTGELFF.

J is TRBJ2-5 and V is TRBV4-2, with 8 bases aligning to TRBD2. CDR1 LGHNA and CDR2 YNFKEQ come from the germline V gene. The CDR3 loop spans 15 amino acids. Losses at the gene ends were 1 base for V and 1 base for J; bases not matched to a gene: 2. Here the CDR3 reads CASSQGRGVQETQYF. CDR3 nucleotides: TGTGCCAGCAGCCAAGGGCGGGGGGTCCAAGAGACCCAGTACTTC.

The chain employs TRBV10-3 and TRBJ2-2; 8 nucleotides agree with TRBD1. Germline CDR1 and CDR2: ENHRY and SYGVKD. The CDR3 totals 16 residues. V lost 0 bases and J lost 5; bases outside the gene matches: 5. The CDR3 DNA sequence: TGTGCCATCAGTGAGTCGTCAGGGGGCAAAACCGGGGAGCTGTTTTTT. Translated, it gives CAISESSGGKTGELFF.

This chain uses TRBV6-5 with TRBJ2-2; either TRBD1 or TRBD2 may supply D (5 bases each). Trimming stripped 3 bases from V and 4 bases from J, with 12 bases between. Germline CDR1 MNHEY, CDR2 SVGAGI. This CDR3 comprises 15 residues. CDR3 sequence: CASSYRAGSTGELFF. The DNA of the CDR3 is TGTGCCAGCAGTTATAGGGCAGGGAGCACCGGGGAGCTGTTTTTT.

V is TRBV7-9 and J is TRBJ2-5; D gene ambiguous. V lost 7 bases and J 3 bases, leaving 18 bases between the germline ends. The CDR3 has 15 residues. Germline CDR1 SEHNR, CDR2 FQNEAQ (reference sequence). The CDR3 reads CASIPGSFEEETQYF. Here the CDR3 DNA reads TGTGCCAGCATCCCCGGGTCATTCGAGGAAGAGACCCAGTACTTC. Complete variable domain (other parts from reference TRBV7-9 and TRBJ2-5): DTGVSQNPRHKITKRGQNVTFRCDPISEHNRLYWYRQTLGQGPEFLTYFQNEAQLEKSRLLSDRFSAERPKGSFSTLEIQRTEQGDSAMYLCASIPGSFEEETQYFGPGTRLLVL.

This clonotype was recorded at least ten times. V and J are TRBV7-2 and TRBJ1-1; D not resolved. This CDR3 has 13 amino acids. CDR1 and CDR2 (germline): SGHTA, FQGNSA. V lost 5 bases and J lost 1, with 8 bases in between. The CDR3 DNA is TGTGCCAGCAGCACCCAGGCGAACACTGAAGCTTTCTTT. Its protein is CASSTQANTEAFF.

In this sample, this clonotype turned up a few times. V usage is TRBV6-2 or TRBV6-3 and J usage is TRBJ1-2; no firm D call. CDR3 length: 15 residues. The V end was cut by 0 bases, the J end by 3 bases, with 11 bases between. The germline V gene has CDR1 MNHEY and CDR2 SVGEGT. The CDR3 reads CASSYSGEGDYGYTF. The CDR3 nucleotides read TGTGCCAGCAGTTACTCCGGGGAAGGAGACTATGGCTACACCTTC.

The chain is built from TRBV19 and TRBJ1-6, with D unclear. The V end was cut by 3 bases, the J end by 0 bases, with 12 bases between. The CDR3 is 17 amino acids. The germline V gene has CDR1 LNHDA and CDR2 SQIVND (reference sequence). The CDR3 reads CASSMDGRSSYNSPLHF. CDR3 nucleotide sequence: TGTGCCAGTAGTATGGACGGGCGGAGCTCCTATAATTCACCCCTCCACTTT. Drawing the rest from reference TRBV19 and TRBJ1-6, the complete variable domain is DGGITQSPKYLFRKEGQNVTLSCEQNLNHDAMYWYRQDPGQGLRLIYYSQIVNDFQKGDIAEGYSVSREKKESFPLTVTSAQKNPTAFYLCASSMDGRSSYNSPLHFGNGTRLTVT.

This rearrangement joins TRBV20-1 to TRBJ2-3; D possibly corresponds to TRBD1 (6 bases). The CDR3 contains 11 residues. V lost 5 bases and J lost 10, with 13 bases in between. From germline, CDR1 is DFQATT and CDR2 SNEGSKA (reference sequence). The CDR3: CSAVRQAAQYF. For the CDR3, the DNA is TGCAGTGCTGTTAGACAGGCAGCGCAGTATTTT.

The rearrangement uses TRBV15 and TRBJ2-5; 9 bases fit TRBD1. J gave up 5 bases and V 1 base, and 8 bases lay outside the gene matches. The CDR3 has 16 residues. The germline V gene encodes CDR1 LNHNV and CDR2 YYDKDF (reference sequence). The CDR3 DNA reads as TGTGCCACCAGCAGAGTAGGACAGGGGTTCTGGGAGACCCAGTACTTC. It encodes CATSRVGQGFWETQYF.

The chain is built from TRBV4-1 and TRBJ1-6, with D unclear. Trimming pared 1 base from V and 7 bases from J, leaving 14 bases between. This CDR3 contains 16 residues. The germline V gene has CDR1 MGHRA and CDR2 YSYEKL. CDR3 in DNA: TGCGCCAGCAGCCAAGTAGGTGGACGGAAGAATTCACCCCTCCACTTT. This codes for CASSQVGGRKNSPLHF.

This clonotype has only a few counts. CDR3 bases: TGCGCCAGCAGCCAAGATCGTAAGGGGAACTATGGCTACACCTTC. Its protein product is CASSQDRKGNYGYTF. The rearrangement joins TRBV4-3 to TRBJ1-2, with D tentatively TRBD1 (5 bases). Per the germline V gene, CDR1 is LGHNA and CDR2 is YSLEER. Trimming took 0 bases from V and 2 from J, leaving 10 bases between them. The CDR3 is 15 amino acids.

This clonotype has at least ten counts. V and J are TRBV7-8 and TRBJ2-7; D not resolved. CDR3 size: 13 residues. Germline values: CDR1 SGHVS, CDR2 FQNEAQ. Trimming took off 2 bases at V and 4 bases at J, with 9 bases between the two ends. DNA of the CDR3: TGTGCCAGCAGCTTAATCCCCCGATACGAGCAGTACGTC. Residues: CASSLIPRYEQYV.

This clonotype was seen many times. V gene TRBV20-1 combines with J gene TRBJ2-3; unclear D gene. Trimming stripped 2 bases from V and 2 bases from J, with 5 bases between. CDR1 and CDR2 (germline): DFQATT, SNEGSKA (reference sequence). The CDR3 sequence is 12 residues long. In DNA, the CDR3 is TGCAGTGCTAGATCATACACAGATACGCAGTATTTT. Translating gives CSARSYTDTQYF.

This clonotype was found a few times. The chain carries TRBV25-1 and TRBJ2-7; D remains ambiguous. The germline V gene encodes CDR1 MGHDK and CDR2 SYGVNS. The V end was cut by 0 bases, the J end by 5 bases, with 5 bases between. The CDR3 covers 12 residues. DNA of the CDR3: TGTGCCAGCAGTGAATATCCGGACGAGCAGTACTTC. It encodes CASSEYPDEQYF.

The chain uses TRBV20-1 and TRBJ1-5; D is undetermined. CDR1 DFQATT and CDR2 SNEGSKA come from the germline V gene (reference sequence). The CDR3 extends over 16 amino acids. With 0 bases removed from V and 4 bases from J, the gap between germline ends came to 16 bases. The CDR3 DNA follows: TGCAGTGCTAGAGATTGGACGGGTGGAGGGAATCAGCCCCAGCATTTT. Protein: CSARDWTGGGNQPQHF.

Many counts were recorded for this clonotype. The chain's CDR3 is CSVEEQQNYGYTF. CDR3 sequence (DNA): TGCAGCGTTGAAGAGCAACAGAACTATGGCTACACCTTC. The gene calls are TRBV29-1 and TRBJ1-2, with D unclear. This CDR3 spans 13 amino acids. V lost 0 bases and J 2 bases, leaving 7 bases between the germline ends. CDR1 and CDR2 (germline): SQVTM, ANQGSEA.

V and J are TRBV7-2 and TRBJ2-2, with TRBD1 as a possible D gene (6 bases). This CDR3 has 14 residues. Germline-derived CDR1 and CDR2 are SGHTA and FQGNSA. V lost 10 bases and J 4 bases, leaving 16 bases between the germline ends. Here the CDR3 reads CANRRGQSTGELFF. The CDR3 bases are TGTGCCAACCGTCGAGGACAGAGCACCGGGGAGCTGTTTTTT.

This sequence joins TRBV10-1 and TRBJ2-3; 13 bases line up with TRBD2. The CDR3 loop spans 16 amino acids. The V gene end was trimmed by 2 bases and the J gene end by 5 bases; junction bases not matched to a gene: 4. CDR1 is WNHNN and CDR2 is SYGVQD in the germline V gene (reference sequence). The CDR3: CASSETSGGAGDTQYF. The CDR3 DNA sequence: TGCGCCAGCAGTGAGACTAGCGGGGGGGCAGGAGATACGCAGTATTTT.